The 17 T cell receptor beta chains listed next were all sequenced from one sample in a study of blood T cell repertoires in COVID-19. Profiling relied on immunoSEQ multiplex PCR, and the TCRdb table lists in-frame clones only, not all of them. The sample carries 300,000 to 350,000 clones, about 90% recorded once. Sequencing input: PBMCs or T cells enriched from blood (not recorded which). Receptors were obtained from a woman between 18 and 29 years old with acute COVID-19.

The V and J genes are TRBV5-1 and TRBJ1-4, with D hard to call. V was pared by 0 bases and J by 0 bases, with 3 bases between. The germline V gene has CDR1 SGHRS and CDR2 YFSETQ. The CDR3 runs 14 residues. The CDR3 bases are TGCGCCAGCAGCTTGGCGGCAACTAATGAAAAACTGTTTTTT. Protein: CASSLAATNEKLFF.

The chain combines TRBV3-1 (or the pseudogene TRBV3-2) with TRBJ2-1; 9 bases line up with TRBD2. There are 17 residues in the CDR3. CDR1 and CDR2 (germline): LGHDT, YNNKEL (reference sequence). Trimming took 0 bases from V and 2 from J; bases not matched to a gene: 5. CDR3 in amino acids: CASSQDLASGAYNEQFF. Here the CDR3 DNA reads TGTGCCAGCAGCCAAGATCTAGCTAGCGGGGCCTACAATGAGCAGTTCTTC.

The V and J genes are TRBV5-1 and TRBJ2-3, with 9 positions matching TRBD1. The CDR3 contains 15 residues. V was pared by 3 bases and J by 4 bases, with 6 bases of the junction left unmatched. Germline V gives CDR1 SGHRS, CDR2 YFSETQ. In nucleotides, the CDR3 is TGCGCCAGCAGCTCTGGGACAGGGACGGCAGATACGCAGTATTTT. Translating it yields CASSSGTGTADTQYF.

CDR3 region: CASRSWTSGSYEQYF. The CDR3 region has the DNA TGTGCCAGTAGATCTTGGACTAGCGGGAGCTACGAGCAGTACTTC. The genes are TRBV19 and TRBJ2-7, with 13 bases aligning to TRBD2. The CDR3 length is 15 residues. Germline V lookup: CDR1 LNHDA, CDR2 SQIVND (reference sequence). V lost 6 bases and J lost 3; bases outside the gene matches: 5.

The chain combines TRBV19 with TRBJ1-6; D not certain. Trimming took off 5 bases at V and 8 bases at J, with 19 bases between the two ends. CDR3 size: 16 residues. Germline assignment: CDR1 LNHDA and CDR2 SQIVND (reference sequence). The CDR3 region is CASSRQVPTDYSPLHF. In DNA, the CDR3 is TGTGCCAGTAGTCGTCAAGTGCCTACGGACTATTCACCCCTCCACTTT.

As DNA, the CDR3 is TGCGCCAGCAGCTTAGGAGTCTATGAAAAACTGTTTTTT. Translated: CASSLGVYEKLFF. The chain has TRBV5-1 and TRBJ1-4; D is ambiguous. Trimming pared 2 bases from V and 6 bases from J, leaving 8 bases between. The CDR3 runs to 13 residues. CDR1 and CDR2 from the germline V gene are SGHRS and YFSETQ.

CDR3 nucleotide sequence: TGTGCCTGGAGTGGGACAGGGTATTCCCGCTTGCTTGAAAAACTGTTTTTT. It specifies CAWSGTGYSRLLEKLFF. The chain is built from TRBV30 and TRBJ1-4, with 8 bases matching TRBD1. Germline-derived CDR1 and CDR2 are GTSNPN and SVGIG (reference sequence). Trimming took 1 base from V and 7 from J; bases not matched to a gene: 14. The CDR3 extends over 17 amino acids.

The V call is TRBV25-1, the J call TRBJ2-7; D perhaps matches TRBD2 (6 bases). The CDR3 extends over 16 amino acids. Germline values: CDR1 MGHDK, CDR2 SYGVNS. With 3 bases removed from V and 5 bases from J, the gap between germline ends came to 20 bases. CDR3 loop: CASSEEGTGGGHEQYF. The CDR3, as DNA: TGTGCCAGCAGTGAGGAAGGGACCGGGGGAGGCCACGAGCAGTACTTC.

CDR3 DNA: TGTGCCAGCAGCTTAACTGGCGGGAGCCTCGAGCAGTACTTC. Translation: CASSLTGGSLEQYF. The V and J genes are TRBV7-3 and TRBJ2-7; TRBD2 aligns across 7 bases. V shed 0 bases, J shed 6 bases, and the junction held 5 bases outside the gene matches. Germline V CDR1 and CDR2: SGHTA, FQGTGA. The CDR3 consists of 14 residues.

V gene TRBV28 combines with J gene TRBJ2-3, with TRBD2 identical over 8 bases. CDR1 MDHEN and CDR2 SYDVKM come from the germline V gene. CDR3 length equals 16 residues. Trimming removed 8 bases from V and 3 bases from J; junction bases left unmatched: 13. This chain's CDR3 is CASWGSGRGMTDTQYF. CDR3 bases: TGTGCCAGCTGGGGGAGCGGGAGAGGGATGACAGATACGCAGTATTTT.

The V gene is TRBV27, the J gene TRBJ2-1; 7 bases fit TRBD2. The CDR3 covers 19 residues. Trimming took 4 bases from V and 0 from J; bases not matched to a gene: 15. Germline V CDR1 and CDR2: MNHEY, SMNVEV (reference sequence). The CDR3 loop is CASSSSTSDTKSSYNEQFF. The CDR3 coding sequence is TGTGCCAGCAGTTCGAGCACTAGCGACACCAAGAGCTCCTACAATGAGCAGTTCTTC.

This rearrangement joins TRBV27 to TRBJ2-7, with TRBD1 matching over 11 bases. Germline loops: CDR1 MNHEY, CDR2 SMNVEV (reference sequence). V was clipped by 4 bases and J by 1 base; unmatched bases: 0. The CDR3 totals 14 residues. CDR3 nucleotide sequence: TGTGCCAGCAGTTGGGACAGGGGGTCCTACGAGCAGTACTTC. It translates to CASSWDRGSYEQYF.

The chain uses TRBV3-1 (or the pseudogene TRBV3-2) and TRBJ1-2, with D hard to call. V was cut by 3 bases and J by 1 base, with 3 bases left in between. The CDR3 totals 12 residues. The germline V gene has CDR1 LGHDT and CDR2 YNNKEL (reference sequence). CDR3 residues: CASSQSNYGYTF. The CDR3 DNA follows: TGTGCCAGCAGCCAGAGTAACTATGGCTACACCTTC.

This chain connects TRBV6-6 to TRBJ2-1, with 7 bases identical to TRBD2. Germline V gene data show CDR1 as MNHNY and CDR2 as SVGAGI (reference sequence). The CDR3 sequence is 17 residues long. The V segment lost 5 bases and the J segment 0 bases; nucleotides outside the gene matches: 10. For the CDR3, the DNA is TGTGCCAGCAGTCCCGAAAGCGGGGTTCTCTCCTACAATGAGCAGTTCTTC. Translation gives CASSPESGVLSYNEQFF.

The chain employs TRBV29-1 and TRBJ2-1, with D uncertain. Trimming stripped 7 bases from V and 0 bases from J, with 19 bases between. The CDR3 contains 16 residues. Germline V gene sequence: CDR1 SQVTM, CDR2 ANQGSEA. The CDR3, as DNA: TGCAGCGGTACGATTGCCATACGGTCCTCCTACAATGAGCAGTTCTTC. This sequence encodes CSGTIAIRSSYNEQFF.

The chain links TRBV12-3 or TRBV12-4 to TRBJ2-2, with D possibly being TRBD1 (5 bases). Trimming shortened V by 6 bases and J by 5 bases, and 10 bases separated the two germline ends. This CDR3 contains 13 residues. For the CDR3, the DNA is TGTGCCAGCAGCCTACAGGAGACCGGGGAGCTGTTTTTT. It yields the protein CASSLQETGELFF.

This sequence joins TRBV3-1 (or the pseudogene TRBV3-2) and TRBJ1-4; possible D gene TRBD1, 5 bases. Germline V gives CDR1 LGHDT, CDR2 YNNKEL (reference sequence). V lost 3 bases to trimming and J lost 4 bases, with 9 bases between them. The CDR3 runs 14 residues. CDR3 in DNA: TGTGCCAGCAGCCAGCGGGGGATTAATGAAAAACTGTTTTTT. This encodes CASSQRGINEKLFF.